The 14 T cell receptor beta chains in this list originate from one sample, sequenced in a study of tissue T cells after allogeneic stem cell transplantation. Described time point: mouse harvest day 7 after allogeneic transplant. Mouse grafts combined 10^7 T-cell-depleted bone marrow cells with 10^6 splenic CD5+ T cells. Measured with immunoSEQ multiplex PCR; TCRdb has only the in-frame clones, and not every one. The sample has more than 4,000 clones, roughly half seen once. Material for sequencing was lymph node tissue. The source is a female BALB/c mouse given C57BL/6 T cells with graft-versus-host disease after an allogeneic hematopoietic cell transplant.

This clone is labeled large (0.1 to 1%). All gene names here are mouse names. The DNA ends 1 residue before the CDR3 does, and the rest of the CDR3 is filled in from the germline J gene. The chain combines TRBV19 with TRBJ1-2; the match to TRBD1 covers 10 bases. The trim removed 5 bases at V and 0 bases at J, leaving 4 bases unmatched. The germline gives CDR1 FNHDT, CDR2 SITEND (reference sequence). The CDR3 is 15 residues long. The CDR3: CASSRQGASNSDYTF. Partial CDR3 DNA: TGTGCCAGCAGCCGACAGGGGGCGTCAAACTCCGACTACACC.

This clone appeared a few times. The genes and germline here are from mouse. The CDR3 end is not reached by the read, which stops 1 residue before it; the germline J gene fills it in. The V and J genes are TRBV3 and TRBJ2-2; maybe TRBD2 (6 bases). Germline lookup yields CDR1 SNHLY and CDR2 FYNGKV (reference sequence). The CDR3 consists of 15 residues. The V end lost 2 bases, the J end lost 3 bases, and 10 bases lay between the germline ends. Here the CDR3 reads CASSLSGADTGQLYF. The DNA read from the CDR3 is TGTGCCAGCAGCTTATCTGGGGCGGACACCGGGCAGCTCTAC.

Concerning this clone: Gene names denote mouse genes. The read is 1 residue too short to cover the CDR3 end, so that end is filled in from the germline J gene. The chain uses TRBV13-2 and TRBJ2-4; the D gene is possibly TRBD2 (6 bases). V was trimmed by 1 base and J by 1 base, leaving 7 bases between them. The CDR3 runs 14 residues. Per the germline V gene, CDR1 is NNHNN and CDR2 is SYGAGS (reference sequence). CDR3 DNA, as far as it was read: TGTGCCAGCGGTGATAACTGGGGTCAAAACACCTTGTAC. Translating it yields CASGDNWGQNTLY. The CDR3 in its entirety is CASGDNWGQNTLYF.

This clone was detected a few times. Germline and genes: mouse. The CDR3 is cut off 1 residue early in the read; its end comes from the germline J gene. V gene TRBV3 combines with J gene TRBJ2-2, with no clear D. Trimming removed 4 bases from V and 0 bases from J, with 0 bases in between. The CDR3 consists of 12 residues. Germline assignment: CDR1 SNHLY and CDR2 FYNGKV (reference sequence). CDR3 residues: CASSSNTGQLYF. The CDR3 DNA, read in part, is TGTGCCAGCAGCTCAAACACCGGGCAGCTCTAC.

Remarks on this clone: The listed genes are named as in mouse. The DNA ends 1 residue before the CDR3 does, and the rest of the CDR3 is filled in from the germline J gene. The chain links TRBV26 to TRBJ1-1; D not certain. CDR3 length equals 13 residues. Between the trimmed V and J ends, which lost 3 bases and 2 bases, there was a span of 7 bases. Per germline, CDR1 KGHPV and CDR2 FQNQEV (reference sequence). The CDR3 bases that were read are TGTGCCAGCAGTCTTGGCCTCAACACAGAAGTCTTC. Its translation: CASSLGLNTEVF. The CDR3, in full, reads CASSLGLNTEVFF.

Turning to this clone: Gene names and germline match the mouse. The CDR3 is cut off 1 residue early in the read; its end comes from the germline J gene. The chain combines TRBV12-2 with TRBJ1-2; 7 positions match TRBD1. Germline lookup yields CDR1 SGHLS and CDR2 HYDKME. CDR3 length: 15 amino acids. V shed 2 bases, J shed 0 bases, and the junction held 5 bases outside the gene matches. CDR3 DNA (partial): TGTGCCAGCTCTCCGGGACAGTTTGCAAACTCCGACTACACC. It specifies CASSPGQFANSDYT. The full CDR3 is CASSPGQFANSDYTF.

A remark on this clone: Gene names are mouse gene names. The read finishes 1 residue shy of the CDR3 end, and the germline J gene is used to complete it. The chain joins TRBV26 to TRBJ2-4; D is unresolved. The V end lost 1 base, the J end lost 4 bases, and 3 bases lay between the germline ends. This CDR3 has 12 residues. Germline loops: CDR1 KGHPV, CDR2 FQNQEV (reference sequence). CDR3 amino acids: CASSLYKNTLYF. CDR3 bases read: TGTGCCAGCAGTCTGTACAAAAACACCTTGTAC.

Points on this clone: Gene names follow the mouse nomenclature. Read sequence stops 1 residue before the CDR3 end, and the germline J gene provides the missing end. The chain carries TRBV3 and TRBJ1-3; D is uncertain. Trimming cost V 1 base and J 2 bases, with 6 bases left between them. This CDR3 region has 14 residues. Germline V gene lookup returns CDR1 SNHLY and CDR2 FYNGKV (reference sequence). CDR3 DNA, as far as it was read: TGTGCCAGCAGCTTAGAGGTCCCTGGAAATACGCTCTAT. Translated, it gives CASSLEVPGNTLY. The whole CDR3 sequence reads CASSLEVPGNTLYF.

Comments on this clone: The germline and genes are mouse ones. The read terminates 1 residue ahead of where the CDR3 ends, so the germline J gene completes it. V gene TRBV3 combines with J gene TRBJ2-4; 11 nucleotides match TRBD2. The CDR3 runs 14 residues. Germline V lookup: CDR1 SNHLY, CDR2 FYNGKV (reference sequence). V dropped 3 bases and J dropped 5; count of bases not matched to a gene: 1. The CDR3 spells CASSLGTGGNTLYF. The part of the CDR3 DNA that was read is TGTGCCAGCAGCTTGGGGACTGGGGGAAACACCTTGTAC. The full variable domain, with the rest looked up from reference TRBV3 and TRBJ2-4, is GPKVLQIPSHQIIDMGQMVTLNCDPVSNHLYFYWYKQILGQQMEFLVNFYNGKVMEKSKLFKDQFSVERPDGSYFTLKIQPTALEDSAVYFCASSLGTGGNTLYFGAGTRLSVL.

This clone appeared once. Mouse gene names and germline throughout. The DNA ends 1 residue before the CDR3 does, and the rest of the CDR3 is filled in from the germline J gene. The chain joins TRBV26 to TRBJ2-1; TRBD1 agrees at 7 bases. The CDR3 contains 15 residues. Germline loops: CDR1 KGHPV, CDR2 FQNQEV (reference sequence). Trimming took 2 bases from V and 1 from J; bases not matched to a gene: 2. This CDR3 reads CASSLVTGNYAEQFF. The DNA read from the CDR3 is TGTGCCAGCAGTCTGGTGACAGGGAACTATGCTGAGCAGTTC.

As regards this clone: Gene names and germline refer to mouse. The read gets to within 1 residue of the CDR3 end, and the germline J gene fills in the rest. This chain links TRBV13-1 with TRBJ2-5; 11 bases line up with TRBD2. Losses at the gene ends were 3 bases for V and 1 base for J; bases not matched to a gene: 1. Per the germline V gene, CDR1 is NSHNY and CDR2 is SYGAGN. CDR3 size: 15 residues. The CDR3 spells CASSGGLGDQDTQYF. Partial CDR3 DNA: TGTGCCAGCAGTGGGGGACTGGGGGACCAAGACACCCAGTAC.

About this clone: Mouse gene names apply. The CDR3 end lies 1 residue beyond the end of the read and is filled in from the germline J gene. This chain links TRBV26 with TRBJ2-7; D is unclear. Between the trimmed V and J ends, which lost 5 bases and 0 bases, there was a span of 11 bases. CDR1 and CDR2 from the germline V gene are KGHPV and FQNQEV (reference sequence). The CDR3 contains 14 residues. Here the CDR3 reads CASSSRPGSYEQYF. The covered CDR3 bases are TGTGCCAGCAGTTCCAGACCGGGCTCCTATGAACAGTAC. The full variable domain, with the rest looked up from reference TRBV26 and TRBJ2-7, is NSKVIQTPRYLVKGQGQKAKMRCIPEKGHPVVFWYQQNKNNEFKFLINFQNQEVLQQIDMTEKRFSAECPSNSPCSLEIQSSEAGDSALYLCASSSRPGSYEQYFGPGTRLTVL.

A note on this clone: The listed genes are named as in mouse. CDR3 bases read: TGTGCCAGCAGTCTTCCGGGACACAAAAACACCTTGTAC. It is translated as CASSLPGHKNTLY. The full CDR3 sequence reads CASSLPGHKNTLYF. V is TRBV24 and J is TRBJ2-4; D may be TRBD1 (6 bases). From the germline J gene comes the end of the CDR3, since the read stops 1 residue before it. The CDR3 length is 14 residues. The germline V and J ends were trimmed by 3 bases and 4 bases, with 11 bases remaining between them. Germline CDR1 KGHTA, CDR2 FRNEEI.

A word on this clone: Gene names are mouse gene names. The read finishes 1 residue shy of the CDR3 end, and the germline J gene is used to complete it. The V call is TRBV1, the J call TRBJ2-5; D may be TRBD1 (6 bases). Germline lookup yields CDR1 NSQYPW and CDR2 LRSPGD (reference sequence). The CDR3 has 14 residues. The V end lost 0 bases, the J end lost 3 bases, and 7 bases lay between the germline ends. The sequenced CDR3 bases are TGCACCTGCAGTGCAGAAAGGGGGCAAGACACCCAGTAC. Its protein is CTCSAERGQDTQY. The entire CDR3 reads CTCSAERGQDTQYF.